The rows below give T cell receptor beta chains drawn from one sample of a study of chemoradiotherapy in HPV16-positive cancers. Profiling relied on immunoSEQ multiplex PCR, and the TCRdb table lists in-frame clones only, not all of them. The table records roughly 13,000 clones, just under 70% of them present only once. Collection of the sample occurred from a patient who underwent chemoradiotherapy. Receptor source: a human donor with HPV-associated anogenital cancer. CDR3s include the opening cysteine and the closing phenylalanine or tryptophan. Fields, in order: V gene, J gene, CDR3 protein.

v_gene: TRBV28
j_gene: TRBJ2-1
CDR3aa: CASSSSGLAGGRFSYNEQFF

v_gene: TRBV5-8
j_gene: TRBJ2-7
CDR3aa: CASSLYLQGNYEQYF

v_gene: TRBV29-1
j_gene: TRBJ1-1
CDR3aa: CSAMTRTANTEAFF

v_gene: TRBV30
j_gene: TRBJ1-2
CDR3aa: CAWSAARGAGYGYTF

v_gene: TRBV28
j_gene: TRBJ2-4
CDR3aa: CAGQQGGKNIQYF

v_gene: TRBV7-9
j_gene: TRBJ1-1
CDR3aa: CASSLDGWQGFTEAFF

v_gene: TRBV6-1
j_gene: TRBJ2-7
CDR3aa: CASSARQGSGYEQYF

v_gene: TRBV7-3
j_gene: TRBJ2-5
CDR3aa: CASSLTAGRQETQYF

v_gene: TRBV5-1
j_gene: TRBJ1-2
CDR3aa: CASSIAGGYGYTF

v_gene: TRBV5-5
j_gene: TRBJ2-2
CDR3aa: CASSLVPGSGELFF

v_gene: TRBV2
j_gene: TRBJ2-3
CDR3aa: CANQGVDTQYF

v_gene: TRBV2
j_gene: TRBJ1-2
CDR3aa: CASSRTLGHGYTF

v_gene: TRBV6-1
j_gene: TRBJ1-2
CDR3aa: CASSTGGPGGYTF

v_gene: TRBV5-4
j_gene: TRBJ1-6
CDR3aa: CASSLDQGNNSPLHF

v_gene: TRBV25-1
j_gene: TRBJ2-5
CDR3aa: CASTSDGPTETQYF

v_gene: TRBV4-1
j_gene: TRBJ1-4
CDR3aa: CASSRPDSPTNEKLFF

v_gene: TRBV6-1
j_gene: TRBJ1-1
CDR3aa: CASSGRDTEAFF

v_gene: TRBV5-6
j_gene: TRBJ2-2
CDR3aa: CASSYGQFGELFF

v_gene: TRBV28
j_gene: TRBJ1-5
CDR3aa: CASSRSDGGNQPQHF

v_gene: TRBV6-4
j_gene: TRBJ1-5
CDR3aa: CASSREGGQPQHF

v_gene: TRBV9
j_gene: TRBJ1-1
CDR3aa: CASSVAPQGLNTEAFF

v_gene: TRBV9
j_gene: TRBJ1-2
CDR3aa: CASSPRTGGPYGYTF

v_gene: TRBV19
j_gene: TRBJ2-3
CDR3aa: CASSGAGGSGAQYF

v_gene: TRBV2
j_gene: TRBJ1-1
CDR3aa: CASNKRNTEAFF

v_gene: TRBV7-8
j_gene: TRBJ2-3
CDR3aa: CASSLPSGGYPDTQYF

v_gene: TRBV10-3
j_gene: TRBJ1-1
CDR3aa: CAISAGHWEMNTEAFF

v_gene: TRBV28
j_gene: TRBJ1-1
CDR3aa: CASSVGQPSNTEAFF

v_gene: TRBV2
j_gene: TRBJ2-7
CDR3aa: CASSGGSSLTGAYF

v_gene: TRBV7-2
j_gene: TRBJ2-3
CDR3aa: CASSLGFTAATTDTQYF

v_gene: TRBV27
j_gene: TRBJ2-1
CDR3aa: CASSSTGWPNEQFF

v_gene: TRBV28
j_gene: TRBJ2-7
CDR3aa: CASSLYQDSKEQYF

v_gene: TRBV30
j_gene: TRBJ1-2
CDR3aa: CAWRTWGHSYGYTF

v_gene: TRBV15
j_gene: TRBJ2-7
CDR3aa: CATSRLSGGEQYF

v_gene: TRBV11-3
j_gene: TRBJ2-3
CDR3aa: CASSRQYTDTQYF

v_gene: TRBV19
j_gene: TRBJ1-5
CDR3aa: CASSKGGQPQHF

v_gene: TRBV6-4
j_gene: TRBJ2-6
CDR3aa: CATRASGGSGANVLTF

v_gene: TRBV12-5
j_gene: TRBJ2-1
CDR3aa: CASGLGLAGGLNEQFF

v_gene: TRBV28
j_gene: TRBJ2-1
CDR3aa: CASSWDRGRREQFF

v_gene: TRBV6-4
j_gene: TRBJ2-7
CDR3aa: CASSPGTLSGEQYF

v_gene: TRBV5-4
j_gene: TRBJ2-5
CDR3aa: CASSLATGSETQYF

v_gene: TRBV7-2
j_gene: TRBJ2-1
CDR3aa: CASSLAGKLAGGYNEQFF

v_gene: TRBV5-1
j_gene: TRBJ1-2
CDR3aa: CASSDGTGGYGYTF

v_gene: TRBV5-8
j_gene: TRBJ2-1
CDR3aa: CASSLAFGTGFFF

v_gene: TRBV30
j_gene: TRBJ1-5
CDR3aa: CAWNFVTRKGQPQHF

v_gene: TRBV4-3
j_gene: TRBJ1-5
CDR3aa: CASSQFIPTTGTGQPQHF

v_gene: TRBV7-2
j_gene: TRBJ2-5
CDR3aa: CASSPLGLAGGETQYF

v_gene: TRBV28
j_gene: TRBJ2-5
CDR3aa: CASSIADGLGGETQYF

v_gene: TRBV4-3
j_gene: TRBJ1-1
CDR3aa: CASSQERQGGAFF